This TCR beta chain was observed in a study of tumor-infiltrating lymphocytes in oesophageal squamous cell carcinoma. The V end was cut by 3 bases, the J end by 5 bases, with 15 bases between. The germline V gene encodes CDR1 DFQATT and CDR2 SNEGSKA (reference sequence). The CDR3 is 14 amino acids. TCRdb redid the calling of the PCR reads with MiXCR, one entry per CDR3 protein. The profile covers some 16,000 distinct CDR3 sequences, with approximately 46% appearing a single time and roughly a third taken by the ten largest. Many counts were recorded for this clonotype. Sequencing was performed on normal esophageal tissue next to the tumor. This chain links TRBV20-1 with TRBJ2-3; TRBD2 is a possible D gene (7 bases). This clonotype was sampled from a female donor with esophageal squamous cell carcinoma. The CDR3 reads CSASLGGRGDTQYF. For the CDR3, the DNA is TGCAGTGCTAGTTTGGGGGGGCGGGGAGATACGCAGTATTTT.